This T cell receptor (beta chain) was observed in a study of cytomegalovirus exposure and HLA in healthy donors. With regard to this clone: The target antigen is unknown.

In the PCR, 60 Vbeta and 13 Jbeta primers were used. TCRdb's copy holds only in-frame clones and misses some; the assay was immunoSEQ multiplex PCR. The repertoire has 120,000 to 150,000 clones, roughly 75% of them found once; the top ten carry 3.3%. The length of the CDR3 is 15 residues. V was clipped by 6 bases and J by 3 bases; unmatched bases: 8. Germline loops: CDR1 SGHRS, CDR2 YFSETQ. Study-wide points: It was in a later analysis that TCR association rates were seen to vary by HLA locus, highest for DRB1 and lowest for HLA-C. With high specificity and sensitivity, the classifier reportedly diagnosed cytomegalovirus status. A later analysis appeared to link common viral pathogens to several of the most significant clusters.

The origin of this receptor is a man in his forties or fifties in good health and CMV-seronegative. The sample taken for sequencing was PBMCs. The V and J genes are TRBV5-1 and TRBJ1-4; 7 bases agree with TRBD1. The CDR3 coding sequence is TGCGCCAGCACTAGACAGGGAATCGCTAATGAAAAACTGTTTTTT. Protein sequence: CASTRQGIANEKLFF.